This T cell receptor (beta chain) is from a study of T-cell memory formation after mild COVID-19. Notes on the study in general: Memory from before infection featured some responding clones, which suggests cross-reactive memory joined. Shrinking CD4+ clones resided mostly in CM and EM, and CD8+ ones in EMRA.

This clonotype showed up just a few times. Its antigen remains unknown. The CDR3 has 18 residues. Germline V gene sequence: CDR1 LGHNA, CDR2 YSLEER. Between the trimmed V and J ends, which lost 4 bases and 2 bases, there was a span of 20 bases. TCR alpha and TCR beta cDNA libraries carrying sample barcodes and UMIs came from 5'RACE with constant-segment primers. TCRdb called the 5' RACE reads again in MiXCR, with one record for every CDR3 protein. The sample lists 300,000 to 400,000 distinct CDR3 sequences, about 21% occurring once. The chain joins TRBV4-3 to TRBJ1-4; the D gene is possibly TRBD1 (6 bases). The receptor was isolated from an adult woman who had mild COVID-19 (a few samples of this study predate the infection). Cell type and time point are not known. The sequenced material came from PBMCs or a T cell subset sorted from them (not recorded which). The CDR3 protein is CASSPYAPGASTNEKLFF. Written as DNA, the CDR3 is TGCGCCAGCAGCCCCTACGCCCCAGGGGCTAGCACTAATGAAAAACTGTTTTTT.